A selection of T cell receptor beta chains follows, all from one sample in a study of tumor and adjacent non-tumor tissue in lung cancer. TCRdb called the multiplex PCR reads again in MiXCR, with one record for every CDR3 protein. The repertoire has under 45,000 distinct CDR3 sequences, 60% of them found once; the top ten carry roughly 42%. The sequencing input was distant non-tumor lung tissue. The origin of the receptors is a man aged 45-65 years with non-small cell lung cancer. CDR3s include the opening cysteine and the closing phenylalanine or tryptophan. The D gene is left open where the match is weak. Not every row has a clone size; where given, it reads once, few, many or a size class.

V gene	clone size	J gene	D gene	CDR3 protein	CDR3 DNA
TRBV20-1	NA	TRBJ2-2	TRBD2	CSVLAGGIGELFF	TGCAGTGTCCTAGCGGGAGGCATCGGGGAGCTGTTTTTT
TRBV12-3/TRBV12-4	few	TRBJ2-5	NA	CASSLGGLETQYF	TGTGCCAGCAGTTTAGGAGGTTTGGAGACCCAGTACTTC
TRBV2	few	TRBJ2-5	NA	CASSEGGNQETQYF	TGTGCCAGCAGTGAGGGCGGAAACCAAGAGACCCAGTACTTC
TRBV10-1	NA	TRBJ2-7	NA	CAKVGLGGHERYF	TGCGCCAAGGTTGGACTGGGAGGCCACGAGCGGTACTTC
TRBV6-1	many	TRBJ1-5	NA	CASSEAFRGAQPQHF	TGTGCCAGCAGTGAAGCTTTTCGTGGGGCTCAGCCCCAGCATTTT
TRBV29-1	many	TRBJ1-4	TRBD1	CSVEGTGGSTNEKLFF	TGCAGCGTTGAAGGGACAGGGGGTTCAACTAATGAAAAACTGTTTTTT
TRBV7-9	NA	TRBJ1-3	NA	CVSGLHIGTSGNTIYF	TGTGTCAGCGGCTTACATATAGGCACCTCTGGAAACACCATATATTTT
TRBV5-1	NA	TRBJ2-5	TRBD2	CASSLSMTSYETQYF	TGCGCCAGCAGCTTGTCTATGACTAGCTACGAGACCCAGTACTTC
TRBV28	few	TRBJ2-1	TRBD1	CASSLYGTGGNEQFF	TGTGCCAGCAGTTTATACGGGACAGGGGGCAATGAGCAGTTCTTC
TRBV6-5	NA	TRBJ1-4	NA	CGSSYSLVGAHEKLFF	TGTGGCAGCAGTTACTCGTTGGTAGGGGCTCATGAAAAACTGTTTTTT
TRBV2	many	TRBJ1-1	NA	CASSVQQNTEAFF	TGTGCCAGCAGTGTTCAGCAGAACACTGAAGCTTTCTTT
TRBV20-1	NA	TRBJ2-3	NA	CSADEGLLKGAYTQYF	TGCAGTGCGGACGAAGGACTGCTCAAGGGCGCATATACGCAGTATTTT
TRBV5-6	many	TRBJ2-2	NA	CASSDQGSGTGELFF	TGTGCCAGCAGCGATCAGGGGTCGGGCACCGGGGAGCTGTTTTTT
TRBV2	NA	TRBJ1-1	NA	CASTRFEAFF	TGTGCCAGCACTCGATTTGAAGCTTTCTTT
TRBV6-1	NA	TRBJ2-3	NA	CASGWADYADTQYF	TGTGCCAGCGGATGGGCAGACTACGCAGATACGCAGTATTTT
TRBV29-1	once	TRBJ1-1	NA	CSVGQLNIEVFF	TGCAGCGTTGGGCAGTTGAACATTGAAGTTTTCTTT
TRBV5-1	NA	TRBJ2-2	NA	CASSTGQRNTGELLF	TGCGCCAGCAGCACTGGACAGAGGAACACCGGGGAGCTGCTTTTT
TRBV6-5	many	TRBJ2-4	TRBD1	CASSYSGTGAKNIQYF	TGTGCCAGCAGTTATTCCGGGACAGGAGCCAAAAACATTCAGTACTTC
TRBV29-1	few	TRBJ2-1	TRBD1	CSVNRDRNTFQPDNEQFF	TGCAGCGTTAATCGGGACAGGAATACGTTCCAACCCGACAATGAGCAGTTCTTC
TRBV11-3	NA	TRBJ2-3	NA	CASSEGDTQYF	TGTGCCAGCAGCGAGGGGGATACGCAGTATTTT
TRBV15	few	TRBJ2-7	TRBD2	CATSRERRLAQYF	TGTGCCACCAGCAGAGAAAGGAGACTAGCGCAGTACTTC
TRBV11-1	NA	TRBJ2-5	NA	CASSPTGYQETQYF	TGTGCAAGCAGCCCGACAGGATACCAAGAGACCCAGTACTTC
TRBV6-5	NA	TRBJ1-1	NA	CASIDMPTGNTEAFF	TGTGCCAGCATTGATATGCCAACAGGGAACACTGAAGCTTTCTTT
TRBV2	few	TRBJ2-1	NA	CASSYGQYSYNEQFF	TGTGCCAGCAGTTATGGACAGTACTCCTACAATGAGCAGTTCTTC
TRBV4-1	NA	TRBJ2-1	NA	CASSRSLGGVLNEQFF	TGCGCTAGCAGCCGCTCCCTAGGGGGAGTACTCAATGAGCAGTTCTTC
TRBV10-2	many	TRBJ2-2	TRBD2	CASSGAGGSSGELFF	TGCGCCAGCAGTGGAGCGGGAGGCTCCTCCGGGGAGCTGTTTTTT
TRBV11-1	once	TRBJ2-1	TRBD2	CASSFSLAGYEHFF	TGTGCCAGCAGCTTCTCACTAGCGGGGTATGAGCACTTCTTC
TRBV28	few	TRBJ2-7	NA	CASSNAQGGEQYF	TGTGCCAGCAGTAACGCACAGGGGGGGGAGCAGTACTTC
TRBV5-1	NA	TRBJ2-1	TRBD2	CASRLGLAGEGGNEQFF	TGCGCCAGCCGCTTGGGACTAGCGGGAGAGGGAGGCAATGAGCAGTTCTTC
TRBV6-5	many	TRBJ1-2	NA	CASSYNRQNYGYTF	TGTGCCAGCAGTTACAACCGGCAGAATTATGGCTACACCTTC
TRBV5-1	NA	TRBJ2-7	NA	CASSLGDKGGYEQYF	TGCGCCAGCAGCTTGGGGGACAAGGGCGGCTACGAGCAGTACTTC
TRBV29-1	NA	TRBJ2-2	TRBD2	CSVDYGGGKTGELLF	TGCAGCGTTGATTATGGGGGGGGGAAGACCGGGGAGCTGTTGTTT
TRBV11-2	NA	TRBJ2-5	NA	CTSSLVVVETQYF	TGTACCAGCAGCTTAGTGGTCGTGGAGACCCAGTATTTC
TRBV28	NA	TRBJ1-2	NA	CASSSCDRSYGYTF	TGTGCCAGCAGTTCGTGTGACAGGTCCTATGGCTACACCTTC
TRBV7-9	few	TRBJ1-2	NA	CASSRPDRLNYGYTF	TGTGCCAGCAGCAGACCCGACAGACTTAACTATGGCTACACCTTC
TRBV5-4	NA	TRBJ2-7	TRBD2	CANSLGGLAGDAHEQYF	TGCGCCAACAGCCTCGGGGGCTTAGCGGGAGATGCACACGAGCAGTACTTC
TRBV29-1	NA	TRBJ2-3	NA	CNSTPGIGGTDTQYF	TGCAACTCGACCCCCGGGATAGGGGGCACAGATACGCAGTATTTT
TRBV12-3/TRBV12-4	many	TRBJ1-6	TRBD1	CASIKQGSGNSPLHF	TGTGCCAGCATCAAACAGGGGAGCGGTAATTCACCCCTCCACTTT
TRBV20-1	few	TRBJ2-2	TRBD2	CSARITTSGLNTGELFF	TGCAGTGCTAGAATCACGACTAGCGGGTTGAACACCGGGGAGCTGTTTTTT
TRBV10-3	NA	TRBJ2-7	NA	CAISEKGHGYEQYF	TGTGCCATCAGTGAAAAAGGACATGGCTACGAGCAGTATTTC
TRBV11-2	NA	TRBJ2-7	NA	CTSTTQGAKYEQYF	TGTACCAGCACAACACAGGGTGCCAAATACGAGCAGTACTTC
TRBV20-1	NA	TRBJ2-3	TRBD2	CSASLTSGVGTQYF	TGCAGTGCTAGCCTGACTAGCGGGGTAGGTACGCAGTATTTT
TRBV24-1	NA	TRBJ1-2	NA	CATSDLTANYVYTF	TGTGCCACCAGTGATTTGACAGCTAACTATGTCTACACCTTT
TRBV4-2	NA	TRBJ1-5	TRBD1	CASSPSGQVEQPQLF	TGTGCCAGCAGCCCCTCGGGACAGGTTGAACAGCCTCAGCTTTTT
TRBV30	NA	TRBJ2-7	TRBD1	CTWSSGTGGFYEQYF	TGTACCTGGAGTTCCGGGACAGGGGGATTCTACGAGCAGTACTTC
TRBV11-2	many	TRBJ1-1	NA	CASSLRMTTTEAFF	TGTGCCAGCAGCTTAAGGATGACGACCACTGAAGCTTTCTTT
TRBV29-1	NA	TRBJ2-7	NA	CSVEDPARSSYEQYF	TGCAGCGTTGAAGATCCGGCAAGGAGCTCCTACGAGCAGTACTTC
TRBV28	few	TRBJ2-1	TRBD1	CAISSGTGAGNEQFF	TGTGCCATTAGCTCCGGGACAGGGGCAGGTAATGAGCAGTTCTTC
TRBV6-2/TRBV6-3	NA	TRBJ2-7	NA	CASSWGSQTYKQYF	TGTGCCAGTAGCTGGGGATCCCAGACCTACAAGCAGTACTTT